The 28 T cell receptor beta chains given below trace back to one sample, sequenced in a study of blood T cells in healthy people across ages. Together with a sample-barcoded 5' primer, a J-beta primer mix was included in a second PCR lasting about 7 to 12 cycles. TCRdb reprocessed the 5' RACE reads with MiXCR, giving one entry per CDR3 protein. The sample has 1.6 million or so distinct CDR3 sequences, about 32% seen once. Source material: blood. Receptors originate from a woman aged 30 to 39 in good health.

The chain recombines TRBV20-1 with TRBJ2-3; D is ambiguous. Trimming stripped 4 bases from V and 2 bases from J, with 7 bases between. The CDR3 has 12 amino acids. The germline CDR1 and CDR2 sequences are DFQATT and SNEGSKA (reference sequence). Here the CDR3 reads CSATKPTDTQYF. In DNA, the CDR3 is TGCAGTGCTACGAAGCCCACAGATACGCAGTATTTT.

In its sample, this clonotype was seen a few times. The V call is TRBV3-1, the J call TRBJ2-5; D is perhaps TRBD2 (5 bases). V was shortened by 5 bases and J by 3 bases, with 13 bases between the two germline ends. Germline assignment: CDR1 LGHDT and CDR2 YNNKEL (reference sequence). This CDR3 region has 14 residues. The chain's CDR3 is CASSSNSGKETQYF. CDR3 DNA sequence: TGTGCCAGCAGCAGCAACAGCGGTAAAGAGACCCAGTACTTC.

The genes are TRBV10-3 and TRBJ2-7, with TRBD1 matching 7 bases. V lost 4 bases to trimming and J lost 6 bases; unmatched junction nucleotides: 3. The length of the CDR3 is 12 residues. CDR1 ENHRY and CDR2 SYGVKD come from the germline V gene. As DNA, the CDR3 is TGTGCCATCAGTGGGACAGGTACCGAGCAGTACTTC. As protein: CAISGTGTEQYF.

This clonotype was seen more than once but under ten times. The chain uses TRBV7-3 and TRBJ2-1; no clear D gene. The CDR3 has 13 residues. CDR1 is SGHTA and CDR2 is FQGTGA in the germline V gene. Trimming shortened V by 4 bases and J by 5 bases, and 9 bases separated the two germline ends. The DNA for the CDR3 is TGTGCCAGCAGCTCCCCAGCGAACAATGAGCAGTTCTTC. Its translation: CASSSPANNEQFF. The full variable domain, in which reference TRBV7-3 and TRBJ2-1 provide the parts outside the CDR3, is GAGVSQTPSNKVTEKGKYVELRCDPISGHTALYWYRQSLGQGPEFLIYFQGTGAADDSGLPNDRFFAVRPEGSVSTLKIQRTERGDSAVYLCASSSPANNEQFFGPGTRLTVL.

This clonotype was seen more than once but under ten times. A much larger clone differs from this one at a single base, so this may be a read error. The rearrangement joins TRBV7-9 to TRBJ2-1, with 10 bases aligning to TRBD2. J was trimmed by 3 bases and V by 7 bases; bases with no gene match: 18. This CDR3 contains 19 residues. The V gene's germline CDR1 is SEHNR and CDR2 FQNEAQ (reference sequence). CDR3 amino acids: CASTQPGISGGPFYNEQFF. CDR3 coding DNA: TGTGCCAGCACCCAACCGGGGATTAGCGGGGGGCCCTTCTACAATGAGCAGTTCTTC.

This chain connects TRBV28 to TRBJ2-6; D uncertain. Germline-derived CDR1 and CDR2 are MDHEN and SYDVKM. The CDR3 consists of 14 residues. V gave up 10 bases and J gave up 1 base, with 11 bases separating them. The CDR3 DNA is TGTGCCACCGACGGGTGGTCTGGGGCCAACGTCCTGACTTTC. Its translation: CATDGWSGANVLTF.

The sample holds a few counts of this clonotype. The chain recombines TRBV20-1 with TRBJ2-2; no definite D call. V was pared by 2 bases and J by 2 bases, with 6 bases between. The CDR3 covers 13 residues. Germline lookup yields CDR1 DFQATT and CDR2 SNEGSKA (reference sequence). CDR3: CSARYYNTGELFF. As DNA, the CDR3 is TGCAGTGCTAGATATTACAACACCGGGGAGCTGTTTTTT.

This clonotype has more than one count but fewer than ten. The gene calls are TRBV2 and TRBJ2-3; maybe TRBD2 (6 bases). The V end lost 8 bases, the J end lost 0 bases, and 18 bases lay between the germline ends. The CDR3 has 16 amino acids. CDR1 is SNHLY and CDR2 is FYNNEI in the germline V gene. Here the CDR3 DNA reads TGTGCCAGCGGCCCCGGGACTTCCCCTAGCACAGATACGCAGTATTTT. It encodes CASGPGTSPSTDTQYF.

This chain connects TRBV27 to TRBJ2-7; 9 nucleotides align to TRBD1. Per the germline V gene, CDR1 is MNHEY and CDR2 is SMNVEV (reference sequence). The CDR3 is made up of 16 amino acids. V shed 5 bases and J 5 bases; nucleotides not matched to a gene: 13. CDR3 protein: CASSHLTGGVRDEQYF. CDR3 coding DNA: TGTGCCAGCAGTCACCTGACAGGGGGGGTTAGGGACGAGCAGTACTTC.

This clonotype was observed a few times. The rearrangement links TRBV30 to TRBJ1-1, with D tentatively TRBD1 (5 bases). Trimming took off 8 bases at V and 6 bases at J, with 16 bases between the two ends. The CDR3 runs to 12 residues. Looked up from germline, CDR1 is GTSNPN and CDR2 is SVGIG (reference sequence). CDR3 sequence: CAGDRYNSEAFF. The CDR3 region has the DNA TGTGCCGGAGACAGATACAACTCTGAAGCTTTCTTT. Combining the CDR3 with reference TRBV30 and TRBJ1-1 gives the whole variable domain SQTIHQWPATLVQPVGSPLSLECTVEGTSNPNLYWYRQAAGRGLQLLFYSVGIGQISSEVPQNLSASRPQDRQFILSSKKLLLSDSGFYLCAGDRYNSEAFFGQGTRLTVV.

For this clonotype: The junction departs from the called germline gene at one end, perhaps through a read error. V gene TRBV11-1 combines with J gene TRBJ2-1; perhaps TRBD2 as D (6 bases). The CDR3 contains 15 residues. Germline CDR1 reads SGHAT; CDR2 reads FQDESV (reference sequence). CDR3 sequence reads: CARSFVGVGGNEQFF. The CDR3 coding sequence is TGTGCCCGCAGCTTCGTAGGAGTGGGGGGCAATGAGCAGTTCTTC.

This clonotype has more than one count but fewer than ten. The chain employs TRBV4-2 and TRBJ2-7, with unresolved D. Trimming cost V 1 base and J 3 bases, with 10 bases left between them. The CDR3 has 14 amino acids. In germline, CDR1 is LGHNA, CDR2 YNFKEQ. The CDR3 DNA reads TGTGCCAGCAGCCAAGGGGGTTTTAACTACGAGCAGTACTTC. Amino acids: CASSQGGFNYEQYF.

In its sample, this clonotype was seen a few times. The rearrangement uses TRBV13 and TRBJ2-7; TRBD1 aligns across 10 bases. This CDR3 has 15 amino acids. The germline V gene encodes CDR1 PRHDT and CDR2 FYEKMQ (reference sequence). V shed 5 bases, J shed 3 bases, and the junction held 7 bases outside the gene matches. The CDR3 nucleotides read TGTGCCAGCAGCGCGACGGGACAGGGGTACTACGAGCAGTACTTC. Its translation is CASSATGQGYYEQYF.

J is TRBJ2-5 and V is TRBV18; D is uncertain. TRBJ2-7 matches the DNA end more closely, so the J call is doubtful. The germline V gene has CDR1 KGHSH and CDR2 LQKENI. This CDR3 contains 14 residues. The CDR3 here is CASSPQGTLSEQYF. CDR3 nucleotide sequence: TGTGCCAGCTCACCACAGGGTACCTTATCCGAGCAGTACTTC.

V is TRBV21-1 and J is TRBJ2-7; TRBD1, the D gene given by the table, was not confirmed from the DNA. TRBV21-1 is designated a pseudogene. CDR3 length: 15 amino acids. The CDR3 sequence: CASSKVAVWGNEQYF. In DNA form, the CDR3 reads TGTGCCAGCAGCAAAGTTGCGGTGTGGGGGAACGAGCAGTACTTC.

The genes are TRBV29-1 and TRBJ1-6, with D possibly matching TRBD1 (5 bases). The CDR3 is 11 residues long. Germline V CDR1 and CDR2: SQVTM, ANQGSEA. The CDR3 DNA is TGCAGAGAGGGGTATAATTCACCCCTCCACTTT. Its protein is CREGYNSPLHF.

This clonotype was observed once. One end of the junction fails to match germline, which may point to a read error. This chain joins TRBV12-3 or TRBV12-4 and TRBJ1-2, with 9 bases fitting TRBD1. The CDR3 loop spans 14 amino acids. This CDR3 reads CASNPGQGVYGHTF. In DNA form, the CDR3 reads TGTGCCAGTAACCCGGGACAGGGCGTCTATGGCCACACCTTC.

The genes are TRBV2 and TRBJ2-1; D is tentatively TRBD1 or TRBD2 (5 bases each). This CDR3 is 13 amino acids long. V gave up 8 bases and J gave up 1 base, with 9 bases separating them. The germline V gene has CDR1 SNHLY and CDR2 FYNNEI. The CDR3 protein is CASGDLSYNEQFF. The CDR3 region has the DNA TGTGCCAGCGGGGACCTATCCTACAATGAGCAGTTCTTC.

This clonotype came up a few times. V usage is TRBV20-1 and J usage is TRBJ1-5; D uncertain. Trimming left V 0 bases short and J 15 bases short, with 15 bases between. This CDR3 has 12 residues. The germline CDR1 and CDR2 sequences are DFQATT and SNEGSKA (reference sequence). The CDR3 protein is CSARDRLQFVHF. The CDR3 DNA follows: TGCAGTGCTAGAGATCGGCTACAGTTCGTGCATTTT.

The chain links TRBV12-3 or TRBV12-4 to TRBJ2-5, with D perhaps TRBD2 (5 bases). The V and J ends lost 8 bases and 13 bases respectively, with 17 bases between them. This CDR3 has 11 amino acids. The CDR3 DNA sequence: TGTGCCAGCCGTATACCCGGGGTAACGTACTTC. It encodes CASRIPGVTYF.

This clonotype was found a few times. The genes are TRBV6-6 and TRBJ2-2; TRBD1 aligns across 9 bases. This CDR3 has 16 residues. Per germline, CDR1 MNHNY and CDR2 SVGAGI (reference sequence). V shed 6 bases, J shed 4 bases, and the junction held 9 bases outside the gene matches. The CDR3 sequence is CASSSSGQGFTGELFF. In DNA, the CDR3 is TGTGCCAGCAGCTCTTCGGGACAGGGATTCACCGGGGAGCTGTTTTTT.

This clonotype has more than one count but fewer than ten. V and J are TRBV28 and TRBJ2-7; maybe TRBD2 (6 bases). Per germline, CDR1 MDHEN and CDR2 SYDVKM. The length of the CDR3 is 12 residues. The V end was cut by 9 bases, the J end by 6 bases, with 15 bases between. The CDR3 bases are TGTGCCAGTTCGACTAGAAACTTCGAGCAGTACTTC. Protein product: CASSTRNFEQYF. The complete variable domain, with remaining parts taken from reference TRBV28 and TRBJ2-7, reads DVKVTQSSRYLVKRTGEKVFLECVQDMDHENMFWYRQDPGLGLRLIYFSYDVKMKEKGDIPEGYSVSREKKERFSLILESASTNQTSMYLCASSTRNFEQYFGPGTRLTVT.

This clonotype occurred a few times. The chain employs TRBV9 and TRBJ2-7; D is unresolved. The CDR3 sequence is 16 residues long. CDR1 and CDR2 from the germline V gene are SGDLS and YYNGEE. V gave up 0 bases and J gave up 2 bases, with 15 bases separating them. CDR3 residues: CASSVVTPSIPYEQYF. In nucleotides, the CDR3 is TGTGCCAGCAGCGTAGTGACCCCCAGCATACCCTACGAGCAGTACTTC.

This clonotype showed up many times. DNA for the CDR3: TGTGCCAGCAGCCAACAGGGACAGTCTTATGGCTACACCTTC. It specifies CASSQQGQSYGYTF. The gene calls are TRBV7-2 and TRBJ1-2; 7 positions agree with TRBD1. The germline CDR1 and CDR2 sequences are SGHTA and FQGNSA. The trim removed 5 bases at V and 5 bases at J, leaving 8 bases unmatched. The CDR3 is made up of 14 amino acids. Full variable domain (remainder filled in from reference TRBV7-2 and TRBJ1-2): GAGVSQSPSNKVTEKGKDVELRCDPISGHTALYWYRQSLGQGLEFLIYFQGNSAPDKSGLPSDRFSAERTGGSVSTLTIQRTQQEDSAVYLCASSQQGQSYGYTFGSGTRLTVV.

This clonotype was observed at least ten times. The V gene is TRBV20-1, the J gene TRBJ2-7, with D hard to call. The CDR3 is 9 amino acids. Germline CDR1 is DFQATT and CDR2 is SNEGSKA (reference sequence). Trimming took 6 bases from V and 4 from J, leaving 4 bases between them. The CDR3, as DNA: TGCAGTGCCCAGTACGAGCAGTACTTC. As protein: CSAQYEQYF.

V is TRBV3-1 and J is TRBJ2-3; weak D call: TRBD2 (5 bases). Per the germline V gene, CDR1 is LGHDT and CDR2 is YNNKEL (reference sequence). V lost 0 bases and J 9 bases, leaving 22 bases between the germline ends. The CDR3 is made up of 17 amino acids. The CDR3 region has the DNA TGTGCCAGCAGCCAAGATTTATCTAGCACAGTTAGAGTAACGCAGTATTTT. It specifies CASSQDLSSTVRVTQYF.

The CDR3 region has the DNA TGTGCCAGCTCACCACCTAGAGTTGGGGCAGTCAAGTACGAGCAGTACTTC. It specifies CASSPPRVGAVKYEQYF. This rearrangement joins TRBV18 to TRBJ2-7; maybe TRBD1 (5 bases). Germline loops: CDR1 KGHSH, CDR2 LQKENI. The V and J ends lost 0 bases and 4 bases respectively, with 19 bases between them. The CDR3 runs to 17 residues.

The chain couples TRBV7-3 to TRBJ2-5; D unresolved. The V gene lost 3 bases and the J gene lost 2 bases, with 7 bases spanning the gap. The CDR3 extends over 13 amino acids. Germline lookup yields CDR1 SGHTA and CDR2 FQGTGA. The CDR3 sequence: CASSFTAQETQYF. The CDR3 nucleotides are TGTGCCAGCAGCTTCACAGCACAAGAGACCCAGTACTTC.